This T cell receptor (beta chain) appears in the sequencing data of a study of molecular identifiers for immune sequencing clone quantification. Naive CD8 libraries came from around 20,000 to 990,000 sorted cells with 10%, 30% or 50% RNA. Per germline, CDR1 LGHDT and CDR2 YNNKEL (reference sequence). The CDR3 length is 16 residues. MiXCR was run by TCRdb on the PCR reads, yielding one entry per CDR3 protein. In the table there are approximately 670,000 distinct CDR3 sequences, about 20% of which are singletons. This clonotype was seen a few times. This may be a read error, as it is one base from a much larger clone.

This clonotype was sampled from a human donor in good health. Some libraries in this study had Jurkat cell RNA spiked in. Sequences were obtained from naive CD8+ T cells from blood, with Jurkat cell RNA spiked in. As for subset: FACS-sorted CD8+CD4-CCR7+CD45RA+ naive T cells. The V gene is TRBV3-1, the J gene TRBJ2-2; the match to TRBD1 covers 8 bases. CDR3 region: CASSQDLRQGPGELVF. In DNA, the CDR3 is TGTGCCAGCAGCCAAGATTTGCGACAGGGGCCCGGGGAGCTGGTTTTT.